The T cell receptor beta chain described here comes from a study of neurological immune-mediated disorders. Study outcomes and limitations: It was HTLV-1-associated myelopathy that showed the most TCR clonal expansion, while multiple sclerosis showed the least, falling below healthy controls.

Trimming pared 4 bases from V and 3 bases from J, leaving 9 bases between. Per the germline V gene, CDR1 is GTSNPN and CDR2 is SVGIG (reference sequence). This CDR3 region has 12 residues. TCRdb fed the 5' RACE reads into MiXCR, producing one record per CDR3 protein. The sample has tens of thousands of distinct CDR3 sequences; approximately 2.8% are singletons. This clonotype was seen at least ten times. Its antigen is unknown. Unsorted libraries were prepared from 2 million PBMCs that had been stored at -80 C. The source is a woman aged 25 to 39 with multiple sclerosis. Source material: PBMCs. This chain connects TRBV30 to TRBJ1-1; a possible D gene is TRBD1 (6 bases). CDR3 sequence reads: CAWTTGYTEAFF. CDR3 DNA sequence: TGTGCCTGGACAACAGGGTACACTGAAGCTTTCTTT.